The sequence of this T cell receptor beta chain was determined in a study of blood T cells in healthy people across ages. Trimming took off 5 bases at V and 5 bases at J, with 18 bases between the two ends. CDR3 length equals 15 residues. CDR1 SGHTA and CDR2 FQGNSA come from the germline V gene. Through a sample-barcoded 5' primer and a J-beta primer mix, a second PCR was run for about 6 to 11 cycles. TCRdb used MiXCR to reprocess the 5' RACE reads, holding one entry per CDR3 protein. This sample has under 1,000,000 distinct CDR3 sequences; 35% to 50% occur once, and the top ten carry 15% to 20%. The J gene is TRBJ1-1, the V gene TRBV7-2; TRBD1 is a possible D gene (6 bases). The sample was blood. The receptor's source is an elderly man in good health. The CDR3 reads CASSTRPGHNTEAFF. The CDR3 DNA sequence: TGTGCCAGCAGCACGAGACCGGGACACAATACTGAAGCTTTCTTT.